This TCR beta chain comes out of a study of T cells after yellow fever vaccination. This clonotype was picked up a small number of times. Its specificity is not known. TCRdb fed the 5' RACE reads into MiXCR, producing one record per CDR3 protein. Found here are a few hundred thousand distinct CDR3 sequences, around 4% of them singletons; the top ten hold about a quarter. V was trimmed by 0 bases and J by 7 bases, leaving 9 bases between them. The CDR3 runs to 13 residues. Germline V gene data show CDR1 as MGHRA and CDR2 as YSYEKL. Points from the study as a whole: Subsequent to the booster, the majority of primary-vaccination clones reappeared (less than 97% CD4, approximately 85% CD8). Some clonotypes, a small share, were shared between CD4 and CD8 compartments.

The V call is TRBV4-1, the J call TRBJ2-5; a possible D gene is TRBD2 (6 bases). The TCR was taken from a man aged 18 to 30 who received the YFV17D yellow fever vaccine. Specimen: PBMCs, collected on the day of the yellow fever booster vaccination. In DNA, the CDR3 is TGCGCCAGCAGCCAAGAACACGGGAGGACCCAGTACTTC. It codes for CASSQEHGRTQYF.